Listed here are 2 T cell receptor beta chains from one sample, sequenced in a study of human T cells and chemical hapten exposure. Each CDR3 protein gets one entry after TCRdb re-called the RACE reads with MiXCR. The sample lists roughly 100,000 distinct CDR3 sequences; roughly an eighth were seen once. Noted time point: pre-sensitization, week 0. Treatment of the sample: therapeutic diphenylcyclopropenone sensitization with weekly scalp DPC. The material sequenced was whole blood, taken in connection with sensitization to the hapten diphenylcyclopropenone (DPC). These receptor sequences come from a woman in her fifties or sixties with alopecia areata. Some clones in this sample may be carry-over from other donors' samples.

Only a few counts were recorded for this clonotype. This rearrangement joins TRBV7-9 to TRBJ1-4; a weak D match, TRBD1 (5 bases). Trimming shortened V by 0 bases and J by 5 bases, and 10 bases separated the two germline ends. The length of the CDR3 is 15 residues. The germline V gene encodes CDR1 SEHNR and CDR2 FQNEAQ (reference sequence). CDR3 DNA sequence: TGTGCCAGCAGCTTAGCGAGTACAGGCAATGAAAAACTGTTTTTT. Translation: CASSLASTGNEKLFF.

This clonotype was counted between two and nine times. The chain combines TRBV25-1 with TRBJ1-1; 7 bases agree with TRBD1. V trimming: 3 bases; J trimming: 0 bases; junction bases outside the gene matches: 4. This CDR3 region has 15 residues. Germline-derived CDR1 and CDR2 are MGHDK and SYGVNS. The CDR3 region has the DNA TGTGCCAGCAGTGACCCAGGACAGGTGAACACTGAAGCTTTCTTT. This translates into CASSDPGQVNTEAFF.